This T cell receptor beta chain emerged from a study of blood T cell repertoires in COVID-19. Looking at the study overall: The United States, Italy and Spain were the sources of the acute and convalescent COVID-19 samples.

In the original processing: Amplified reference gene primers provided the basis for estimating nucleated cell counts. TCRdb keeps only in-frame clones here, not all; method: immunoSEQ multiplex PCR. The DNA gave D and trimming, while V, J and clone size come from that table. In the table there are some 62,000 clones, roughly 80% of which are singletons. V gave up 4 bases and J gave up 7 bases, with 16 bases separating them. There are 14 residues in the CDR3. Germline lookup yields CDR1 SNHLY and CDR2 FYNNEI. The sequence was obtained from a woman older than 75 with active or convalescent COVID-19. This chain joins TRBV2 and TRBJ1-1, with TRBD1 as a possible D gene (5 bases). Sequencing input: peripheral blood. The CDR3 loop reads CASSGGRKEFEAFF. DNA of the CDR3: TGTGCCAGCAGTGGGGGCCGGAAAGAATTTGAAGCTTTCTTT.